Detailed here is one T cell receptor (beta chain). Its specific antigen is unknown. No base qualities exist here, and no much larger clone lies one base off it. From a lookup of the germline V gene, CDR1 and CDR2 are SGHVS and FNYEAQ. The CDR3 sequence holds 15 residues, the cysteine and phenylalanine included. The sequence is cut down to CDR3 DNA, 45 bases in frame from base 1. V is pared back by 6 bases and J by 1 base, with 14 bases lying between the germline termini. The receptor library was made with the immunoSEQ multiplex PCR assay. In TCRdb, the immuneACCESS table is reduced to in-frame sequences with V and J assigned. These tables do not hold every clone; where another copy was compared, an unresolved V gene accounts for under half, and the others remain unexplained. In all, the sample holds 450 to 600 clones, and around 80% of those were seen once. Roughly 18% of the sample is taken by the ten largest.

This entry is derived from a study of T cell repertoires in chronic hepatitis B (dated by TCRdb to between 2018 and 2021). The chain was built from TRBV7-6 and TRBJ2-3; no D gene call is confident. This sequence originates from a human donor with chronic hepatitis B virus infection. The sequencing sample was made of total CD8+ T cells from PBMCs. The DNA sequence follows: TGTGCCAGCAGTAGTCTCTTCTCGGGCACAGATACGCAGTATTTT. It is translated as CASSSLFSGTDTQYF.